This T cell receptor beta chain was sequenced for a study of blood T cell repertoires in COVID-19. Study information: Samples representing acute and convalescent COVID-19 were sourced from the United States, Italy and Spain. T cells, B-cell-depleted T cells, or PBMCs supplied cDNA or gDNA.

In the original processing: By means of reference gene primer amplification, nucleated cell counts were estimated. Using immunoSEQ multiplex PCR, the repertoire was profiled, and TCRdb retains in-frame clones only, with some absent. That table is the source of V, J and clone size, and D and trimming were worked out from the DNA. Among around 160,000 clones listed, about 90% were seen once. V was clipped by 3 bases and J by 5 bases; unmatched bases: 13. The CDR3 covers 17 residues. Germline CDR1 SGHRS, CDR2 YFSETQ. The TCR sequence derives from a man aged 55 to 69 with acute or convalescent COVID-19. Material: peripheral blood. V usage is TRBV5-1 and J usage is TRBJ2-1; 8 bases match TRBD2. The CDR3 region has the DNA TGCGCCAGCAGCTGGGCGTGGGGTAGCGGGGTCAACAATGAGCAGTTCTTC. Its protein product is CASSWAWGSGVNNEQFF.